This TCR beta chain stems from a study of T cell clonality in common variable immunodeficiency. Only in-frame clones appear in the TCRdb table, and some are missing; sequencing was by immunoSEQ multiplex PCR. The table lists roughly 42,000 clones, with no singletons. Trimming shortened V by 4 bases and J by 0 bases, and 16 bases separated the two germline ends. CDR3 size: 15 residues. The germline V gene encodes CDR1 DFQATT and CDR2 SNEGSKA (reference sequence). This clone has only a few counts. The missing CDR3 end, 3 residues past where the read stops, is filled in from the germline J gene. This clonotype was sampled from a person aged 18 to 75 in good health. The V gene is TRBV20-1, the J gene TRBJ2-7, with D possibly being TRBD2 (5 bases). Sequences were obtained from peripheral blood mononuclear cells. The sequenced part of the CDR3 DNA is TGCAGTGCTATGGACTTTCACTCCCCCTCCTACGAG. Encoded protein: CSAMDFHSPSYE. The CDR3 as a whole reads CSAMDFHSPSYEQYF.